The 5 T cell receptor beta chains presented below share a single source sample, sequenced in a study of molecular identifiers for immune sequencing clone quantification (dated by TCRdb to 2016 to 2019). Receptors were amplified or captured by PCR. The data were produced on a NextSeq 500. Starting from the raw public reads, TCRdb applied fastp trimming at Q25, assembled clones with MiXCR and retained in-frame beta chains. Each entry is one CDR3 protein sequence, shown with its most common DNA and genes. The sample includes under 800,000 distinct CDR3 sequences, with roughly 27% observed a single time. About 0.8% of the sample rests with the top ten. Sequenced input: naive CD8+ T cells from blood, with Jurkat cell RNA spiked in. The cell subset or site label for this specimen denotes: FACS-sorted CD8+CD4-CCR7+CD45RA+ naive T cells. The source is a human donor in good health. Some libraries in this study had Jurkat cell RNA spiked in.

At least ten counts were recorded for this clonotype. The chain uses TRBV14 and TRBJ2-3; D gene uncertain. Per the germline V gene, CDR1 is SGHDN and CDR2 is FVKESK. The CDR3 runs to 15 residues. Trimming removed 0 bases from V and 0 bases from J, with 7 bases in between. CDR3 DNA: TGTGCCAGCAGCCAAGAAGGTTATAGCACAGATACGCAGTATTTT. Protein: CASSQEGYSTDTQYF.

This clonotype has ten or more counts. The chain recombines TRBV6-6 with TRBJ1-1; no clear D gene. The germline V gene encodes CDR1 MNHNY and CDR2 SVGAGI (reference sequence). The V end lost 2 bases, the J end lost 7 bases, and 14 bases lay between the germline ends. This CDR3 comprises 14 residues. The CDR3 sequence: CASSYPLGRDEAFF. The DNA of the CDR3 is TGTGCCAGCAGTTACCCCTTAGGACGGGATGAAGCTTTCTTT.

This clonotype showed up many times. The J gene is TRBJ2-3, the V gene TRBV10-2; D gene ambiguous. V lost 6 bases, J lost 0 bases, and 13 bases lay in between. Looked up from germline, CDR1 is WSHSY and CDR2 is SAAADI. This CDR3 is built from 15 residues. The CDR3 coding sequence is TGCGCCAGCAGCGAACCGGGCCCTAGCACAGATACGCAGTATTTT. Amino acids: CASSEPGPSTDTQYF.

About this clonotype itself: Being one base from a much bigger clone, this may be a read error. CDR3 sequence: CASSQGPGLNTEAIF. As DNA, the CDR3 is TGCGCCAGCAGCCAAGGTCCAGGGCTGAACACTGAAGCTATCTTT. The chain employs TRBV4-3 and TRBJ1-1; D is perhaps TRBD1 (5 bases). Germline V gene sequence: CDR1 LGHNA, CDR2 YSLEER. The CDR3 is made up of 15 amino acids.

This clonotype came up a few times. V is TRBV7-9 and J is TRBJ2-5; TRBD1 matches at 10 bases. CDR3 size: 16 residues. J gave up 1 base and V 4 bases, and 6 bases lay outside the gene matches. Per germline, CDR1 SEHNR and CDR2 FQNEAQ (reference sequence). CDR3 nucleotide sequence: TGTGCCAGCAGCTCCCGGGACAGGGGACCCCAAGAGACCCAGTACTTC. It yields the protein CASSSRDRGPQETQYF.